The rows below give T cell receptor beta chains drawn from one sample of a study of blood T cell repertoires in COVID-19. The method was immunoSEQ multiplex PCR; TCRdb's version includes in-frame clones alone and lacks a portion of them. The repertoire includes about 100,000 clones, roughly 69% of them detected once, and about 6% sits in the top ten. The specimen sequenced was peripheral blood. The receptor set was obtained from an elderly man with acute or convalescent COVID-19. Both conserved end residues are part of each CDR3. D genes are given only for firm matches. Size tells how often a clone was seen (once, few, many) or the class of an expanded clone, and some rows leave it out.

few	TRBV9	.	TRBJ2-7	CASSVGKGAYEQYF	TGTGCCAGCAGCGTAGGAAAAGGGGCCTACGAGCAGTACTTC
.	TRBV5-1	TRBD2	TRBJ2-7	CASSSVRGLAGVGEQYF	TGCGCCAGCAGCTCAGTCCGGGGACTAGCGGGAGTGGGAGAGCAGTACTTC
.	TRBV11-1	.	TRBJ2-7	CASSPLGGAGQEQYF	TGTGCCAGCAGCCCCTTAGGAGGGGCGGGACAGGAGCAGTACTTC
.	TRBV4-1	.	TRBJ1-5	CASSQGGLENQPQHF	TGCGCCAGCAGCCAAGGGGGCCTGGAGAATCAGCCCCAGCATTTT
once	TRBV7-2	.	TRBJ2-7	CASSFRGPGSYEQYF	TGTGCCAGCAGCTTCAGGGGCCCAGGCTCCTACGAGCAGTACTTC
.	TRBV10-1	TRBD1	TRBJ1-2	CASSEGAGYGYTF	TGCGCCAGCAGCGAGGGGGCTGGCTATGGCTACACCTTC
.	TRBV28	.	TRBJ1-2	CASIPTGSYGYTF	TGTGCCAGCATCCCGACGGGGTCCTATGGCTACACCTTC
.	TRBV4-1	TRBD2	TRBJ2-3	CASSQGRTSGRPDTQYF	TGCGCCAGCAGCCAGGGACGGACTAGCGGGAGGCCAGATACGCAGTATTTT
.	TRBV12-5	.	TRBJ1-4	CASDSIEKLFF	TGTGCTAGTGACTCAATTGAAAAACTGTTTTTT
.	TRBV2	TRBD2	TRBJ2-3	CASRRGREGLGDTQYF	TGTGCCAGCAGACGCGGGCGGGAGGGCCTTGGAGATACGCAGTATTTT
few	TRBV13	TRBD1	TRBJ1-5	CASSVDRDQPQHF	TGTGCCAGCAGCGTCGACAGGGATCAGCCCCAGCATTTT
.	TRBV9	.	TRBJ1-2	CASSPVGGFHGYTF	TGTGCCAGCAGCCCCGTGGGGGGGTTTCATGGCTACACCTTC
.	TRBV7-9	.	TRBJ1-2	CASSYLTEGRGYTF	TGTGCCAGCAGCTACTTGACCGAGGGTCGTGGCTACACCTTC
.	TRBV28	TRBD1	TRBJ1-4	CASNRRGQFNEKLFF	TGTGCCAGCAATCGAAGGGGACAGTTTAATGAAAAACTGTTTTTT
.	TRBV6-2/TRBV6-3	.	TRBJ1-1	CASSYSIYEITITEAFF	TGTGCCAGCAGTTACTCGATCTACGAGATAACGATAACTGAAGCTTTCTTT
.	TRBV2	.	TRBJ2-3	CAAGGLHSTDTQYF	TGTGCCGCCGGAGGACTGCATAGCACAGATACGCAGTATTTT
.	TRBV20-1	.	TRBJ1-5	CSASGYQPQHF	TGCAGTGCTAGCGGGTATCAGCCCCAGCATTTT
.	TRBV19	.	TRBJ2-6	CASSLAGSGANVLTF	TGTGCCAGTAGTTTGGCAGGCTCTGGGGCCAACGTCCTGACTTTC
.	TRBV5-4	TRBD2	TRBJ2-1	CASSGPGTSGYNEQFF	TGTGCCAGCAGCGGCCCCGGGACTAGCGGATACAATGAGCAGTTCTTC
.	TRBV19	TRBD2	TRBJ2-5	CASSMRGTYQETQYF	TGTGCCAGTAGTATGCGGGGGACGTACCAAGAGACCCAGTACTTC
.	TRBV11-2	.	TRBJ1-4	CASSFPDTPLKLFF	TGTGCCAGCAGCTTCCCCGACACTCCCCTAAAACTGTTTTTT
few	TRBV28	.	TRBJ2-2	CASSLRTPNTGELFF	TGTGCCAGCAGTTTGAGAACCCCCAACACCGGGGAGCTGTTTTTT
.	TRBV27	.	TRBJ1-5	CASSLNGQPQHF	TGTGCCAGCAGTCTGAACGGTCAGCCCCAGCATTTT